This T cell receptor (beta chain) was profiled in a study of Graves' ophthalmopathy and Graves' hyperthyroidism. Background on the study: Peripheral blood was gathered at the point of initial diagnosis, before any treatment started.

RNA transcripts were the source from which TCR beta CDR3 regions were amplified. An opening RT-PCR round employed HTBI primers and preceded a second-round multiplex PCR. TCRdb reprocessed the multiplex PCR reads with MiXCR, giving one entry per CDR3 protein. In the table there are 300,000 to 400,000 distinct CDR3 sequences, about 17% of which are singletons. Stable hyperthyroidism referred to disease that showed no ophthalmopathy within 18 months of follow-up. Specimen: peripheral blood. The TCR originated in an adult woman with stable Graves' hyperthyroidism.

The CDR3 nucleotides read TGTGCCAGCAGTTTTAGGAATAGCGGGAGCTACGAGCAGTACTTC. Protein sequence: CASSFRNSGSYEQYF. The chain has TRBV12-3 or TRBV12-4 and TRBJ2-7, with TRBD2 matching 9 bases. V was pared by 3 bases and J by 3 bases, with 6 bases of the junction left unmatched. This CDR3 comprises 15 residues.